The entry below gives a single T cell receptor beta chain sequence along with its context. V lost 1 base and J lost 2, with 12 bases in between. The CDR3 spans 16 residues. The germline CDR1 and CDR2 sequences are SGHRS and YFSETQ. Sequencing used immunoSEQ multiplex PCR; TCRdb keeps in-frame clones, though not all of them. The sample yields about 400,000 clones, about 89% seen once. This sample stems from a study of blood T cell repertoires in COVID-19. The chain couples TRBV5-1 to TRBJ2-2; D may be TRBD2 (6 bases). Sequencing input: peripheral blood. The source is a man in his forties or fifties with acute or convalescent COVID-19. CDR3 DNA sequence: TGCGCCAGCAGCTTGCAGGGACTGGCAAACACCGGGGAGCTGTTTTTT. Its translation is CASSLQGLANTGELFF.